Detailed here is one T cell receptor (beta chain). This clone was seen more than once but under ten times. Its antigen is still unknown. No qualities accompany the bases; no much larger clone lies one base away. TCRbeta CDR3 regions were amplified from genomic DNA using the immunoSEQ Assay, a bias-controlled multiplex PCR. The authors' pipeline ran thus. Within the assay, amplification of reference gene primers was used to estimate how many nucleated cells each sample contained. To quantify the absolute abundance of each unique TCRbeta CDR3 rearrangement, sequence reads were collapsed and filtered. For each sample, productive Simpson clonality was calculated as the square root of Simpson's diversity index over productive rearrangements. TCRdb re-hosts the immuneACCESS table, in-frame sequences only. Its copies lack some clones; in the studies checked, an unresolved V gene accounts for under half of them, and the cause for the rest is not known. V and J calls plus clone size are reproduced from that table; the DNA served to infer D and trimming. The sample includes a few hundred thousand clones, with around nine tenths observed a single time. The top ten hold approximately 6% of the sample.

This entry belongs to a study of blood T cell repertoires in COVID-19 (dated by TCRdb to the early 2020s). With respect to the entire study: Samples covering the acute and convalescent phases of COVID-19 were provided by collaborators in the United States, Italy and Spain. The repertoires were made available in a free public database intended to serve as a resource for research on the immune response to SARS-CoV-2. Samples came from the ongoing ImmuneRACE study (first 160 participants) plus 1,254 subjects from 6 global collaborators. The prospective study material was composed of cDNA or gDNA derived from T cells, B-cell-depleted T cells, or PBMCs. The sample metadata nearly always contained a de-identified subject ID, COVID-19 status, age in years and sex. Deeply sampled blood TCRbeta repertoires from subjects exposed to, actively infected with, or recovered from COVID-19 were included in the dataset. Where available, HLA class I and class II types were obtained from metadata supplied by the sample provider rather than from assay-based typing. The full study reports these points: The quantity of clinical and demographic metadata differed by source and by participant and was supplied without curation.

Samples from volunteer blood donors who had recovered from COVID-19 were contributed by a second Seattle source. Each collaborating institution followed its own protocols to collect whole blood in K2EDTA tubes. For TCRbeta analysis, collaborators shipped samples as frozen whole blood, isolated PBMCs, or DNA extracted from either of those sample types. The CDR3, from cysteine to phenylalanine, totals 18 residues. The only DNA kept is the CDR3, 54 bases in frame from the first base. CDR1 and CDR2 (PRHDT, FYEKMQ) derive from the germline V gene (reference sequence). Compared with germline, V lacks 3 bases and J lacks 5 bases; bases without a gene match: 18.

The sequencing input was peripheral blood. This TCR derives from a man aged 60 to 69 who had recovered from COVID-19. The chain links TRBV13 with TRBJ1-1, and TRBD1 matches 7 of the central bases. The CDR3 sequence is CASSLTGFRFSKRTEAFF. The DNA sequence is TGTGCCAGCAGCTTGACAGGGTTTAGATTTAGTAAGAGGACTGAAGCTTTCTTT.